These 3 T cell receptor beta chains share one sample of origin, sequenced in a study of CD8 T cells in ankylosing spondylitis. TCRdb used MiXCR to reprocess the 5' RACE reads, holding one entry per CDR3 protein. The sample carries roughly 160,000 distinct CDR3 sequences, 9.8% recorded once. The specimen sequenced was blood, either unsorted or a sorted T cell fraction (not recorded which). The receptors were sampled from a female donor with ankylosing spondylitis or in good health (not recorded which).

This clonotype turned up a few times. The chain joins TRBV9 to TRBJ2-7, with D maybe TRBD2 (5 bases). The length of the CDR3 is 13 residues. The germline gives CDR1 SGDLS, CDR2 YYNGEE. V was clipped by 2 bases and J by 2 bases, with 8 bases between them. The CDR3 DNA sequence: TGTGCCAGCAGCGTTGGACTGGCCTACGAGCAGTACTTC. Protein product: CASSVGLAYEQYF. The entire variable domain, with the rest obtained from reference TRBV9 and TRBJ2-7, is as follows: DSGVTQTPKHLITATGQRVTLRCSPRSGDLSVYWYQQSLDQGLQFLIQYYNGEERAKGNILERFSAQQFPDLHSELNLSSLELGDSALYFCASSVGLAYEQYFGPGTRLTVT.

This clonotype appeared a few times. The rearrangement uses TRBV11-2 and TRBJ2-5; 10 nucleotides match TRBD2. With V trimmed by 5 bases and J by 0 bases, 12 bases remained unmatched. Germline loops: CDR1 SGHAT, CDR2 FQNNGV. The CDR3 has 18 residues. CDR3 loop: CASSQVRLAGEYQETQYF. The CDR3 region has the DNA TGTGCCAGCAGCCAAGTAAGGCTAGCGGGAGAGTACCAAGAGACCCAGTACTTC.

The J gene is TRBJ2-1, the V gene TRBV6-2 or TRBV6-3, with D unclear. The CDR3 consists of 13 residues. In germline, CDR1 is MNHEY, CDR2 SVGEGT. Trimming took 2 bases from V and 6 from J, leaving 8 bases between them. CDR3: CASSYVRANEQFF. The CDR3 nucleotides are TGTGCCAGCAGTTACGTTCGGGCCAATGAGCAGTTCTTC.